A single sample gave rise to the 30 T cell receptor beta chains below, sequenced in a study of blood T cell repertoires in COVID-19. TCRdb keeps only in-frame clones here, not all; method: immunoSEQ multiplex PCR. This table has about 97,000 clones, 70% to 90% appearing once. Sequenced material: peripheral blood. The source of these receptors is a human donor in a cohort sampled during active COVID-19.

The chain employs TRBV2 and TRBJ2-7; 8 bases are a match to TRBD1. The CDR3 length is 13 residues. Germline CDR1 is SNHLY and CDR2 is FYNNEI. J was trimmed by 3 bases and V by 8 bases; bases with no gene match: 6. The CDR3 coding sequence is TGTGCCAGCGGGACAGGACGAGTCTACGAGCAGTACTTC. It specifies CASGTGRVYEQYF.

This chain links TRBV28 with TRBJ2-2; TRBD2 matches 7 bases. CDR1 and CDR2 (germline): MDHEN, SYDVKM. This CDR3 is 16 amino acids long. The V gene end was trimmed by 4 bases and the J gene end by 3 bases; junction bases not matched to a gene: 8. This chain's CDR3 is CASSSLGLLHTGELFF. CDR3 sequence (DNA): TGTGCCAGCAGTTCCCTGGGACTACTCCACACCGGGGAGCTGTTTTTT.

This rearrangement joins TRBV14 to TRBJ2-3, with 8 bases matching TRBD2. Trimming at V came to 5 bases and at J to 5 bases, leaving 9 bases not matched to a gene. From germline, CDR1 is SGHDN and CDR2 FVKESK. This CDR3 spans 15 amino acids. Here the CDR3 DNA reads TGTGCCAGCAGCATCACTAGCGGAAAGGGAGATACGCAGTATTTT. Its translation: CASSITSGKGDTQYF.

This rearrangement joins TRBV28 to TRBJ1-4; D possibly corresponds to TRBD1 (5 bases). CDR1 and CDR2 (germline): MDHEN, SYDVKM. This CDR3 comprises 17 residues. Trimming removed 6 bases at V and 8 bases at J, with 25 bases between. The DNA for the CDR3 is TGTGCCAGCAGGGGCAGGCAGGGAATCAATAGTCGGGAAAAACTGTTTTTT. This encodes CASRGRQGINSREKLFF.

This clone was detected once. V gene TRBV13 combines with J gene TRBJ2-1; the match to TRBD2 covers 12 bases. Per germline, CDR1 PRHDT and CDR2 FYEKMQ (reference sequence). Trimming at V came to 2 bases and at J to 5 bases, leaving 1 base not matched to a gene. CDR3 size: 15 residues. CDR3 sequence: CASSLWTSGNNEQFF. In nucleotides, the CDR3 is TGTGCCAGCAGCTTATGGACTAGCGGGAACAATGAGCAGTTCTTC.

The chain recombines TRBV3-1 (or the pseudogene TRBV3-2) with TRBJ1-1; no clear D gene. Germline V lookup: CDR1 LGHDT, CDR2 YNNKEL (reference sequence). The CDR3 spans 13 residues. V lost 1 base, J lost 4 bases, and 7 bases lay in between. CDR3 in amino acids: CASSQVSGTEAFF. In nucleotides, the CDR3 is TGTGCCAGCAGCCAAGTTTCGGGCACTGAAGCTTTCTTT.

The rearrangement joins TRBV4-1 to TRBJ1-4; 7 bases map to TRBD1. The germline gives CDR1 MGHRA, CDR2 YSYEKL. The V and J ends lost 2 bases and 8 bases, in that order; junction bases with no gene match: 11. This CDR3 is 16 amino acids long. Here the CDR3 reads CASSQPMRQGDEKLFF. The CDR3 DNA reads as TGCGCCAGCAGCCAACCTATGAGACAGGGCGACGAAAAACTGTTTTTT.

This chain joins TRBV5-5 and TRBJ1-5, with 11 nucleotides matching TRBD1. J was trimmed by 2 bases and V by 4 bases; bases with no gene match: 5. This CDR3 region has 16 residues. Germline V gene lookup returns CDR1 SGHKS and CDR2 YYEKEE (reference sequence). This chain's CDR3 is CASSARTGGRNQPQHF. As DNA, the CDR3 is TGTGCCAGCAGCGCCCGGACAGGGGGCCGCAATCAGCCCCAGCATTTT.

The CDR3 region has the DNA TGCGCCAGCAGCTCCGGGGGATCGAGCTCCTACAATGAGCAGTTCTTC. It codes for CASSSGGSSSYNEQFF. V and J are TRBV5-1 and TRBJ2-1, with a possible D match to TRBD2 (6 bases). With 3 bases removed from V and 0 bases from J, the gap between germline ends came to 13 bases. The CDR3 extends over 16 amino acids. Looked up from germline, CDR1 is SGHRS and CDR2 is YFSETQ.

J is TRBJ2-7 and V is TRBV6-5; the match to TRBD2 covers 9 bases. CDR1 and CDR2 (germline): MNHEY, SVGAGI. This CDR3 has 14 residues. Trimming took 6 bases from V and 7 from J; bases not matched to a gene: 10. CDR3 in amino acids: CASSRRAGGREQYF. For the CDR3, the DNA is TGTGCCAGCAGCCGCCGGGCGGGAGGGAGGGAGCAGTACTTC.

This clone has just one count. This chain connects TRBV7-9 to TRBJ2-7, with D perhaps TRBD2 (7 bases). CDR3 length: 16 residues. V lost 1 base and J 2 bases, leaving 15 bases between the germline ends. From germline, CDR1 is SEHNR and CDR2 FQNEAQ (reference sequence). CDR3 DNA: TGTGCCAGCAGCTTAGAAAGGGAGGGGGTCCCCTACGAGCAGTACTTC. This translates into CASSLEREGVPYEQYF.

The CDR3 bases are TGTGCCAGCAGACCTATTATGAGCGAGACCCTCTACAATGAGCAGTTCTTC. Protein sequence: CASRPIMSETLYNEQFF. The chain joins TRBV28 to TRBJ2-1, with unresolved D. The V end was cut by 6 bases, the J end by 3 bases, with 21 bases between. In germline, CDR1 is MDHEN, CDR2 SYDVKM. The CDR3 has 17 amino acids.

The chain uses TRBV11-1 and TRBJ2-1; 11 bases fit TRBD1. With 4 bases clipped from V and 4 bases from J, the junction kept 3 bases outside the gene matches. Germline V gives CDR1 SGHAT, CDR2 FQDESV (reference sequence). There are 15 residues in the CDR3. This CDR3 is CASSWGQGEYNEQFF. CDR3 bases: TGTGCCAGCAGCTGGGGACAGGGGGAATACAATGAGCAGTTCTTC.

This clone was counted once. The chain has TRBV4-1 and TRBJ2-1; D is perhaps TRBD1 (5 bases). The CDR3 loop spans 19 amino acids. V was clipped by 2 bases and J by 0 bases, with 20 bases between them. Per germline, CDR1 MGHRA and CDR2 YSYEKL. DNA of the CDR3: TGCGCCAGCAGCCAAATCGCCCAAGGGGAAGGGAACTCCTACAATGAGCAGTTCTTC. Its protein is CASSQIAQGEGNSYNEQFF.

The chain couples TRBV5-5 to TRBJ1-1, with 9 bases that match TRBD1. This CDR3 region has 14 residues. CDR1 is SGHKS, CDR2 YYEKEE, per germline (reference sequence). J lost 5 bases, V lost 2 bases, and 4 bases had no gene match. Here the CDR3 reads CASSFRQGGTEAFF. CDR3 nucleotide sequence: TGTGCCAGCAGCTTTAGACAGGGGGGTACTGAAGCTTTCTTT.

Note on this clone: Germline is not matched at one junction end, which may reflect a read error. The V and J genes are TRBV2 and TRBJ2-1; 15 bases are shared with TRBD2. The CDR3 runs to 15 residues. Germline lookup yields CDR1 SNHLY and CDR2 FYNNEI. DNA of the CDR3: TGTGCCAGCAGCGAAGGACTAGCGGGAGGGTCTGAGCAGTTCTTC. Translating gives CASSEGLAGGSEQFF.

CDR3 residues: CASSQDGGSGASGNYEQYF. CDR3 bases: TGTGCCAGCAGCCAAGATGGTGGTAGTGGGGCTAGCGGGAACTACGAGCAGTACTTC. The chain couples TRBV3-1 (or the pseudogene TRBV3-2) to TRBJ2-7, with TRBD2 matching 9 bases. The V and J ends lost 0 bases and 3 bases, in that order; junction bases with no gene match: 15. The CDR3 length is 19 residues. CDR1 LGHDT and CDR2 YNNKEL come from the germline V gene (reference sequence).

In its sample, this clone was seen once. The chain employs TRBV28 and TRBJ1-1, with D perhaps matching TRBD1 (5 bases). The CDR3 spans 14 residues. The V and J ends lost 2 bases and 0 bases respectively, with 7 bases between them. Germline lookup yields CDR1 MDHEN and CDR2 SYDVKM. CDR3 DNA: TGTGCCAGCAGTTTAGGGGGGGTGAACACTGAAGCTTTCTTT. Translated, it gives CASSLGGVNTEAFF.

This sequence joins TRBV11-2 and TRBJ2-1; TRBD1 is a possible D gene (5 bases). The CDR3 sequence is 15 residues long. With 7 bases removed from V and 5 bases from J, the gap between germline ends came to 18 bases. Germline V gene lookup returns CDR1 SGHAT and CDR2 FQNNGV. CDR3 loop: CASIQIRTGNNEQFF. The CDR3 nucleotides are TGTGCCAGCATCCAAATCCGCACAGGAAACAATGAGCAGTTCTTC.

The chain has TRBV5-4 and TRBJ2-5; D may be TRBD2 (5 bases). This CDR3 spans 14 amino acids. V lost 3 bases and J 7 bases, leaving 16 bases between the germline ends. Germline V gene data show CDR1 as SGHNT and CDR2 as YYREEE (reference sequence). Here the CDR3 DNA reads TGTGCCAGCAGCTCACTCGGGGATGAGGTGACCCAGTACTTC. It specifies CASSSLGDEVTQYF. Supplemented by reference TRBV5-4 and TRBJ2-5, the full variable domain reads ETGVTQSPTHLIKTRGQQVTLRCSSQSGHNTVSWYQQALGQGPQFIFQYYREEENGRGNFPPRFSGLQFPNYSSELNVNALELDDSALYLCASSSLGDEVTQYFGPGTRLLVL.

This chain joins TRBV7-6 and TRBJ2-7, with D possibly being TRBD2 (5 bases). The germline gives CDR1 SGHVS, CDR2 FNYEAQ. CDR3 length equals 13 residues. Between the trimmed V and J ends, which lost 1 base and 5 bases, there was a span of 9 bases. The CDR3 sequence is CASSLGQRDEQYF. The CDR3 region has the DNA TGTGCCAGCAGCTTAGGTCAGAGGGACGAGCAGTACTTC.

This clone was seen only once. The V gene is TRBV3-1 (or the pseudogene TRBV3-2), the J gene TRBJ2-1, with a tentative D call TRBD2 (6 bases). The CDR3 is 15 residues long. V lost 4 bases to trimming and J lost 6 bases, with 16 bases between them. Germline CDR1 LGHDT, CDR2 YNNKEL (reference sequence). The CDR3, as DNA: TGTGCCAGCAGCCCCGAACCTAGCGTCGTCAATGAGCAGTTCTTC. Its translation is CASSPEPSVVNEQFF.

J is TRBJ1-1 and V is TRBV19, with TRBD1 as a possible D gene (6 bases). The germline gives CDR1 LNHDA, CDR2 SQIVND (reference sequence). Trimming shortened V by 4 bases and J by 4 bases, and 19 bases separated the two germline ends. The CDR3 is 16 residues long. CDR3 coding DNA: TGTGCCAGTAGTAAGTCCGGGACATTTAAAGGCACTGAAGCTTTCTTT. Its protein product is CASSKSGTFKGTEAFF.

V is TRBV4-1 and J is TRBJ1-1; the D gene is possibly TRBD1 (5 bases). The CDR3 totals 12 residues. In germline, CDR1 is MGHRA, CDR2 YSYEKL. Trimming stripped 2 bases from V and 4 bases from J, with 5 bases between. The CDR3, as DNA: TGCGCCAGCAGCCAACAGGGCACTGAAGCTTTCTTT. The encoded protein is CASSQQGTEAFF.

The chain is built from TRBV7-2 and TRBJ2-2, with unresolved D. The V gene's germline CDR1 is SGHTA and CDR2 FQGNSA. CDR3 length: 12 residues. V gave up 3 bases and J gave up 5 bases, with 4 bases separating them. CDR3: CASSFVTGELFF. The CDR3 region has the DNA TGTGCCAGCAGCTTCGTAACCGGGGAGCTGTTTTTT.

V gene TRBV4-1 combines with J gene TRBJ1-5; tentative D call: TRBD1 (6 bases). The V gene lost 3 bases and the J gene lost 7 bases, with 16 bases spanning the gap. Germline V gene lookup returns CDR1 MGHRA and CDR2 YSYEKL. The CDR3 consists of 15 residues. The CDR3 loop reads CASSQEGQNSQPQHF. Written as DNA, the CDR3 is TGCGCCAGCAGCCAGGAAGGACAGAATTCCCAGCCCCAGCATTTT.

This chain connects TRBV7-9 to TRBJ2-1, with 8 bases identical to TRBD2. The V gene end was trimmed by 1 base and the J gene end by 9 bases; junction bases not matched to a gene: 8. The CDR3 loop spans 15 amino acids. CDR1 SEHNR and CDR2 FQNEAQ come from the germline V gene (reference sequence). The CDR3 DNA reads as TGTGCCAGCAGCTTAGAAGGGGGTAGCGGGACTGAGCAGTTCTTC. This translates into CASSLEGGSGTEQFF.

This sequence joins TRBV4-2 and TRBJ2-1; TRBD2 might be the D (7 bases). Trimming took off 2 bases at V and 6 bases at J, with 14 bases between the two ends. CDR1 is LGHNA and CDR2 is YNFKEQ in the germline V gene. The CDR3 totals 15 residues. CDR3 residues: CASSQRGEGGNEQFF. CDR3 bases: TGTGCCAGCAGCCAAAGGGGGGAGGGGGGCAATGAGCAGTTCTTC.

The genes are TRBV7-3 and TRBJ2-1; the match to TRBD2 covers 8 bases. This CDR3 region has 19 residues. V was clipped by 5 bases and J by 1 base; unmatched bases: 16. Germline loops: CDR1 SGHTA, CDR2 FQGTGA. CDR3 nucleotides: TGTGCCAGCAGCCCCCCGGGGTTGAGAGCGGGAGAGTCCTACAATGAGCAGTTCTTC. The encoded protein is CASSPPGLRAGESYNEQFF.

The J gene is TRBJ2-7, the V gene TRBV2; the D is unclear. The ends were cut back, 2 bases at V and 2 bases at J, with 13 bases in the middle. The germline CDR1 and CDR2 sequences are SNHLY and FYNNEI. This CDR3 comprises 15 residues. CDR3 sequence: CASSEPRRLTYEQYF. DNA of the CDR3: TGTGCCAGCAGTGAACCGAGGCGCCTTACCTACGAGCAGTACTTC. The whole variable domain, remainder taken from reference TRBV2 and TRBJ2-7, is EPEVTQTPSHQVTQMGQEVILRCVPISNHLYFYWYRQILGQKVEFLVSFYNNEISEKSEIFDDQFSVERPDGSNFTLKIRSTKLEDSAMYFCASSEPRRLTYEQYFGPGTRLTVT.